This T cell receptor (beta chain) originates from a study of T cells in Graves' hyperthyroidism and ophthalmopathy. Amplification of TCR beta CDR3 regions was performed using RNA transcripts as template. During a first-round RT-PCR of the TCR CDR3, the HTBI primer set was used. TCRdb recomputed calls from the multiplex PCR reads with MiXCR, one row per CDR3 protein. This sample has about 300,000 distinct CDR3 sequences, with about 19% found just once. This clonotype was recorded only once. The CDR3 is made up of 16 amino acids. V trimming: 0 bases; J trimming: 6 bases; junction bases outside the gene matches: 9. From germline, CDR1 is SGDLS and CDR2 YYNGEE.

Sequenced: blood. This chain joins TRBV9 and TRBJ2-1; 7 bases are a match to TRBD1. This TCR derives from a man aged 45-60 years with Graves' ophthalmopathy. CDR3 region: CASSVGDREQGNEQFF. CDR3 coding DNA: TGTGCCAGCAGCGTAGGCGACAGGGAACAGGGCAATGAGCAGTTCTTC.